The 25 T cell receptor beta chains given below trace back to one sample, sequenced in a study of vaccination and CD4 T cells after COVID-19. Sample treatment: roughly 11-day PBMC culture with coronavirus spike peptide pools or control peptides (ViraFEST assay). These receptors' antigens are unknown. Scientists ran DNA taken from cultured CD4+ T cells through the Oncomine TCR Beta short-read assay for sequencing. Each CDR3 protein gets one entry after TCRdb re-called the PCR reads with MiXCR. The table includes more than 10,000 distinct CDR3 sequences, roughly three fifths detected once. This specimen was CD4+ T cells from blood, cultured in vitro, taken before SARS-CoV-2 vaccination. The receptor source for this set is a human donor who had recovered from COVID-19.

The rearrangement links TRBV20-1 to TRBJ1-6; 7 nucleotides agree with TRBD1. With V trimmed by 1 base and J by 7 bases, 4 bases remained unmatched. The length of the CDR3 is 14 residues. The germline gives CDR1 DFQATT, CDR2 SNEGSKA (reference sequence). The chain's CDR3 is CSARGDSDNSPLHF. DNA for the CDR3: TGCAGTGCTAGAGGGGACAGCGACAATTCACCCCTCCACTTT.

The CDR3 loop reads CASSFDDRVNEQYF. The DNA for the CDR3 is TGTGCCAGCAGCTTCGACGACAGGGTCAACGAGCAGTACTTC. V and J are TRBV7-2 and TRBJ2-7, with TRBD1 matching 7 bases. From germline, CDR1 is SGHTA and CDR2 FQGNSA. J was trimmed by 5 bases and V by 3 bases; bases with no gene match: 7. This CDR3 is built from 14 residues.

The chain combines TRBV2 with TRBJ2-7; tentative D call: TRBD2 (6 bases). Germline values: CDR1 SNHLY, CDR2 FYNNEI. V was shortened by 11 bases and J by 2 bases, with 10 bases between the two germline ends. CDR3 size: 11 residues. The CDR3 loop is CAAGKAYEQYF. The CDR3 nucleotides read TGTGCCGCGGGGAAGGCCTACGAGCAGTACTTC.

The rearrangement uses TRBV7-9 and TRBJ2-2; the match to TRBD2 covers 7 bases. After removal of 4 bases from V and 1 base from J, the junction contained 9 bases not matched to a gene. Germline values: CDR1 SEHNR, CDR2 FQNEAQ (reference sequence). The CDR3 is 17 residues long. CDR3 sequence reads: CASSSPVSGWNTGELFF. As DNA, the CDR3 is TGTGCCAGCAGCTCGCCGGTTAGCGGGTGGAACACCGGGGAGCTGTTTTTT.

The chain has TRBV27 and TRBJ1-6; D may be TRBD1 (5 bases). The CDR3 totals 15 residues. Per germline, CDR1 MNHEY and CDR2 SMNVEV (reference sequence). Trimming shortened V by 3 bases and J by 10 bases, and 16 bases separated the two germline ends. The CDR3, as DNA: TGTGCCAGCAGTTTTGGAGGGGATTCGCGGTCACCCCTCCACTTT. Its translation is CASSFGGDSRSPLHF.

This clonotype was detected only a few times. The chain links TRBV20-1 to TRBJ2-4; TRBD1 aligns across 7 bases. Germline V CDR1 and CDR2: DFQATT, SNEGSKA (reference sequence). The CDR3 runs 15 residues. J was trimmed by 7 bases and V by 2 bases; bases with no gene match: 11. The CDR3 sequence: CSARLTTGSGNIQYF. The CDR3 nucleotides read TGCAGTGCTAGACTAACGACAGGGTCGGGGAACATTCAGTACTTC.

The chain recombines TRBV2 with TRBJ1-3; possible D gene TRBD1, 5 bases. This CDR3 is 16 amino acids long. V was clipped by 2 bases and J by 0 bases, with 11 bases between them. The germline CDR1 and CDR2 sequences are SNHLY and FYNNEI. CDR3 sequence reads: CASSESQARSGNTIYF. The CDR3 bases are TGTGCCAGCAGTGAATCACAGGCCCGCTCTGGAAACACCATATATTTT.

The chain combines TRBV7-9 with TRBJ2-3; 9 bases map to TRBD2. The germline CDR1 and CDR2 sequences are SEHNR and FQNEAQ (reference sequence). Trimming took 5 bases from V and 2 from J; bases not matched to a gene: 8. The length of the CDR3 is 16 residues. For the CDR3, the DNA is TGTGCCAGCAGCGCCGTCAGCGGGGGGACCACAGATACGCAGTATTTT. Translation: CASSAVSGGTTDTQYF.

V usage is TRBV7-9 and J usage is TRBJ1-1, with D unclear. The CDR3 spans 15 residues. V was cut by 1 base and J by 1 base, with 10 bases left in between. The germline V gene has CDR1 SEHNR and CDR2 FQNEAQ (reference sequence). CDR3 residues: CASSLVSGRNTEAFF. Here the CDR3 DNA reads TGTGCCAGCAGCTTAGTGTCAGGAAGGAACACTGAAGCTTTCTTT.

The chain carries TRBV7-9 and TRBJ2-7, with TRBD1 matching 7 bases. V shed 2 bases, J shed 6 bases, and the junction held 4 bases outside the gene matches. This CDR3 contains 13 residues. Looked up from germline, CDR1 is SEHNR and CDR2 is FQNEAQ (reference sequence). The DNA of the CDR3 is TGTGCCAGCAGCTTACACAAGGGGGCCGAGCAGTACTTC. Residues: CASSLHKGAEQYF.

The chain recombines TRBV14 with TRBJ2-3; the match to TRBD2 covers 7 bases. V lost 6 bases and J lost 8; bases outside the gene matches: 11. The CDR3 length is 14 residues. Germline V gene data show CDR1 as SGHDN and CDR2 as FVKESK. The CDR3 sequence is CASSSLADGGTQYF. The CDR3, as DNA: TGTGCCAGCAGTTCCCTAGCGGACGGGGGTACGCAGTATTTT.

The chain has TRBV14 and TRBJ2-7; D might be TRBD1 (7 bases). Per the germline V gene, CDR1 is SGHDN and CDR2 is FVKESK. V lost 0 bases and J lost 8, with 17 bases in between. The CDR3 loop spans 15 amino acids. The CDR3 here is CASSQEMAGGSQQYF. In nucleotides, the CDR3 is TGTGCCAGCAGCCAAGAGATGGCAGGGGGGAGCCAGCAGTACTTC. Full variable domain (outside the CDR3, taken from reference TRBV14 and TRBJ2-7): EAGVTQFPSHSVIEKGQTVTLRCDPISGHDNLYWYRRVMGKEIKFLLHFVKESKQDESGMPNNRFLAERTGGTYSTLKVQPAELEDSGVYFCASSQEMAGGSQQYFGPGTRLTVT.

CDR3 residues: CASSLLRGTEAFF. CDR3 coding DNA: TGTGCCAGCAGCTTATTAAGAGGGACTGAAGCTTTCTTT. The gene calls are TRBV7-2 and TRBJ1-1; D remains ambiguous. Germline values: CDR1 SGHTA, CDR2 FQGNSA. The V and J ends lost 2 bases and 5 bases respectively, with 9 bases between them. The CDR3 runs to 13 residues.

Only a few counts were recorded for this clonotype. This chain uses TRBV7-8 with TRBJ1-1; maybe TRBD1 (6 bases). Looked up from germline, CDR1 is SGHVS and CDR2 is FQNEAQ. The CDR3 contains 18 residues. The ends were cut back, 0 bases at V and 7 bases at J, with 24 bases in the middle. The CDR3 protein is CASSLAVVWLGARGEAFF. DNA for the CDR3: TGTGCCAGCAGCTTAGCAGTGGTCTGGCTGGGGGCGCGCGGTGAAGCTTTCTTT.

The CDR3 region has the DNA TGCAGTGCTAGAGTGGTCCGGGACCCGTCCCGGGAGCAGTTCTTC. It translates to CSARVVRDPSREQFF. This chain joins TRBV20-1 and TRBJ2-1; perhaps D is TRBD1 or TRBD2 (5 bases each). V was shortened by 1 base and J by 10 bases, with 20 bases between the two germline ends. From germline, CDR1 is DFQATT and CDR2 SNEGSKA (reference sequence). The length of the CDR3 is 15 residues.

J is TRBJ1-3 and V is TRBV27; D unresolved. V shed 6 bases and J shed 0 bases, with 9 bases lying between them. Germline lookup yields CDR1 MNHEY and CDR2 SMNVEV (reference sequence). The CDR3 is 14 residues long. The CDR3 sequence is CASRGASSGNTIYF. CDR3 coding DNA: TGTGCCAGCAGGGGTGCCAGCTCTGGAAACACCATATATTTT.

This clonotype showed up just once. This chain connects TRBV19 to TRBJ2-2; 8 bases map to TRBD1. V lost 5 bases, J lost 5 bases, and 13 bases stayed unmatched. Germline V lookup: CDR1 LNHDA, CDR2 SQIVND (reference sequence). There are 17 residues in the CDR3. The CDR3 is CASSPRGRGRGTGELFF. CDR3 DNA: TGTGCCAGTAGTCCGAGGGGCAGGGGGCGCGGGACCGGGGAGCTGTTTTTT. Full variable domain (outside the CDR3, taken from reference TRBV19 and TRBJ2-2): DGGITQSPKYLFRKEGQNVTLSCEQNLNHDAMYWYRQDPGQGLRLIYYSQIVNDFQKGDIAEGYSVSREKKESFPLTVTSAQKNPTAFYLCASSPRGRGRGTGELFFGEGSRLTVL.

The chain combines TRBV10-3 with TRBJ2-7, with TRBD2 identical over 12 bases. The CDR3 runs to 15 residues. Germline V gene lookup returns CDR1 ENHRY and CDR2 SYGVKD. The V segment lost 4 bases and the J segment 6 bases; nucleotides outside the gene matches: 7. The CDR3 is CAISGPGLAGREQYF. In DNA form, the CDR3 reads TGTGCCATCAGTGGTCCTGGACTAGCGGGACGCGAGCAGTACTTC.

As to this clonotype: Its ends do not fully match the called genes, so a read error is possible. This chain uses TRBV7-9 with TRBJ1-6, with 7 nucleotides matching TRBD1. This CDR3 comprises 15 residues. In germline, CDR1 is SEHNR, CDR2 FQNEAQ (reference sequence). The CDR3 DNA sequence: TGCGCCAGCAGCTTGGACAGGTTCTATAATTCACCCCTCCACTTT. It translates to CASSLDRFYNSPLHF.

This clonotype was counted only a few times. The chain combines TRBV6-2 or TRBV6-3 with TRBJ1-5; 7 nucleotides agree with TRBD1. CDR1 is MNHEY and CDR2 is SVGEGT in the germline V gene. Unmatched junction bases numbered 6, after V lost 5 bases and J lost 2 bases. This CDR3 is 15 amino acids long. The CDR3: CASSQRGRGNQPQHF. The CDR3 coding sequence is TGTGCCAGCAGTCAAAGGGGGCGAGGCAATCAGCCCCAGCATTTT.

CDR3 region: CASSLAITGNTEAFF. Here the CDR3 DNA reads TGTGCCAGCAGCTTAGCCATTACGGGGAACACTGAAGCTTTCTTT. The rearrangement joins TRBV7-6 to TRBJ1-1; no clear D gene. Germline V gene sequence: CDR1 SGHVS, CDR2 FNYEAQ. This CDR3 contains 15 residues. V was clipped by 0 bases and J by 1 base, with 9 bases between them.

This chain connects TRBV2 to TRBJ1-5; D is ambiguous. This CDR3 region has 16 residues. The V end lost 1 base, the J end lost 6 bases, and 16 bases lay between the germline ends. Germline CDR1 SNHLY, CDR2 FYNNEI. This chain's CDR3 is CASSEGRLERGQPQHF. CDR3 bases: TGTGCCAGCAGTGAAGGGCGCCTGGAGAGAGGTCAGCCCCAGCATTTT.

V usage is TRBV10-3 and J usage is TRBJ2-5, with 12 bases fitting TRBD2. The CDR3 contains 16 residues. Germline values: CDR1 ENHRY, CDR2 SYGVKD. After removal of 5 bases from V and 4 bases from J, the junction contained 8 bases not matched to a gene. CDR3 nucleotides: TGTGCCATCAGTTATACTAGCGGGGGGCTTCGAGAGACCCAGTACTTC. Translation: CAISYTSGGLRETQYF.

This chain joins TRBV15 and TRBJ2-5; the D call may be TRBD1 or TRBD2 (6 bases each). CDR1 and CDR2 from the germline V gene are LNHNV and YYDKDF (reference sequence). CDR3 length equals 15 residues. V was trimmed by 5 bases and J by 4 bases, leaving 17 bases between them. The CDR3 nucleotides read TGTGCCACCAGCCTTAAGAAAGGGGGGCGAGAGACCCAGTACTTC. Encoded protein: CATSLKKGGRETQYF. Full variable domain (remainder filled in from reference TRBV15 and TRBJ2-5): DAMVIQNPRYQVTQFGKPVTLSCSQTLNHNVMYWYQQKSSQAPKLLFHYYDKDFNNEADTPDNFQSRRPNTSFCFLDIRSPGLGDTAMYLCATSLKKGGRETQYFGPGTRLLVL.

The chain carries TRBV28 and TRBJ1-6, with 7 positions matching TRBD1. This CDR3 contains 15 residues. Losses at the gene ends were 4 bases for V and 5 bases for J; bases not matched to a gene: 5. Germline V lookup: CDR1 MDHEN, CDR2 SYDVKM. The CDR3 sequence is CASSSPGQNNSPLHF. DNA for the CDR3: TGTGCCAGCAGTTCTCCGGGACAGAATAATTCACCCCTCCACTTT. Full variable domain (missing parts from reference TRBV28 and TRBJ1-6): DVKVTQSSRYLVKRTGEKVFLECVQDMDHENMFWYRQDPGLGLRLIYFSYDVKMKEKGDIPEGYSVSREKKERFSLILESASTNQTSMYLCASSSPGQNNSPLHFGNGTRLTVT.